This TCR beta chain came from a study of T cell responses to AZD1222 COVID-19 vaccine. Study-wide results and caveats: Spike-specific TCR breadth and depth were elevated following two AZD1222 doses. Spike regions recognized by vaccine-associated CD4 TCRs spanned the protein, led by 160-218 and 743-854. Among the donors, most were white British and more were female, and clonal diversity was possibly underestimated. At baseline, just 5 or 6 AZD1222 recipients tested seropositive.

Sequencing used immunoSEQ multiplex PCR; TCRdb keeps in-frame clones, though not all of them. The data show some 150,000 clones, about 92% seen once. Of note for this clone: The target antigen is unknown.

The sample was peripheral blood, taken on day 0 of MenACWY control vaccination. This receptor was obtained from an adult in good health.

The CDR3 region is CASSPVAGTQETQYF. CDR3 nucleotide sequence: TGTGCCAGCAGCCCGGTAGCGGGAACGCAAGAGACCCAGTACTTC. The V and J genes are TRBV7-3 and TRBJ2-5; 8 nucleotides align to TRBD2. The germline gives CDR1 SGHTA, CDR2 FQGTGA. The CDR3 runs 15 residues. J gave up 2 bases and V 5 bases, and 7 bases lay outside the gene matches.